This T cell receptor beta chain was sequenced for a study of graft-versus-host responses after intestinal transplantation. About this clone itself: The antigen is unknown.

Assay: immunoSEQ multiplex PCR; the TCRdb copy retains only in-frame clones and omits some. The table includes about 150,000 clones, about 93% detected once. V dropped 8 bases and J dropped 2 bases, with 19 bases sitting between them. Germline CDR1 reads MDHEN; CDR2 reads SYDVKM. The CDR3 covers 15 residues. The TCR sequence derives from a human donor who received an intestinal transplant. This specimen consisted of unstimulated CD4+ T cells sorted from spleen or lymph node cells, obtained before intestinal transplant. The rearrangement links TRBV28 to TRBJ2-7, with D perhaps given as TRBD1 or TRBD2 (6 bases each). CDR3 nucleotides: TGTGCCAGCCGCCCGGGGGCGGGGAGAACCTACGAGCAGTACTTC. As protein: CASRPGAGRTYEQYF.